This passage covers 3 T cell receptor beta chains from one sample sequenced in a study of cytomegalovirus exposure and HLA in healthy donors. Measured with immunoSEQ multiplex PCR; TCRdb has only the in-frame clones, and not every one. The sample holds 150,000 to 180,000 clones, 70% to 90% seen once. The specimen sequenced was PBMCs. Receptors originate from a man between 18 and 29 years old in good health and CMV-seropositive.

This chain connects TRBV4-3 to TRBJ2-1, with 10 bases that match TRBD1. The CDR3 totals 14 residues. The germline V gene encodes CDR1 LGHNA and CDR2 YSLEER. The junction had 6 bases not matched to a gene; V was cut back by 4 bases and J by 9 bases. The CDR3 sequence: CASSPDRGQGEQFF. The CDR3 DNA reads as TGCGCCAGCAGCCCCGACAGGGGGCAGGGTGAGCAGTTCTTC.

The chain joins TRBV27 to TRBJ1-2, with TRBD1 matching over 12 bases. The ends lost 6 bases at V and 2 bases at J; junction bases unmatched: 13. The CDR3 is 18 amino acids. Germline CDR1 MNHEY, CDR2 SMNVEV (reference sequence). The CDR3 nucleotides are TGTGCCAGCAGCCCGGGACAGGGGGCGCGGAGGGGGAACTATGGCTACACCTTC. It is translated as CASSPGQGARRGNYGYTF.

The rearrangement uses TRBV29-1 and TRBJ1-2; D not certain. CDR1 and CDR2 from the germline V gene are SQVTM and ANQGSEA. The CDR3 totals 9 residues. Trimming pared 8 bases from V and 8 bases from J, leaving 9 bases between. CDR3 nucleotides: TGCAGCCCCCAGAAGGGCTACACCTTC. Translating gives CSPQKGYTF.